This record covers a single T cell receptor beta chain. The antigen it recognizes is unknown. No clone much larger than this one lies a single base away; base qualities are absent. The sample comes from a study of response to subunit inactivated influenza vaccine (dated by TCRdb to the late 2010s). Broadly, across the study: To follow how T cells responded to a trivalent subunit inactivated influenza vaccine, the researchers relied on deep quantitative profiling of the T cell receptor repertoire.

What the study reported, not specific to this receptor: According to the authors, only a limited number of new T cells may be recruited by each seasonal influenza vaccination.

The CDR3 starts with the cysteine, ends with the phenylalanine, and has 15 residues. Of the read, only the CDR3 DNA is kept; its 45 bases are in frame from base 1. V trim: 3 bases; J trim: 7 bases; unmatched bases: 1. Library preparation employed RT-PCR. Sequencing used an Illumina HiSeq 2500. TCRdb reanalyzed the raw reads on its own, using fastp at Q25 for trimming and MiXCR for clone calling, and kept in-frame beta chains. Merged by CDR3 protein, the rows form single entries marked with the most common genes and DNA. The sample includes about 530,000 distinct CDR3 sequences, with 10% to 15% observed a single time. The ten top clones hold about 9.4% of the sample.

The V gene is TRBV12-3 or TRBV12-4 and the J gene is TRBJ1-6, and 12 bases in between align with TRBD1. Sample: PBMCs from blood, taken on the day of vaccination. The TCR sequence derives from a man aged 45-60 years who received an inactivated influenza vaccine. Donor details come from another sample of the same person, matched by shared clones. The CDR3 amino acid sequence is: CASSLGQGANSPLHF. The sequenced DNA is TGTGCCAGCAGTTTGGGACAGGGGGCGAATTCACCCCTCCACTTT.